This TCR beta chain was captured by sequencing in a study of T cell responses to AZD1222 COVID-19 vaccine. General study points: Close to half of all spike-specific TCRs reportedly target regions of the variants that are unmutated. Donors were largely white British and mainly female; clonal diversity was possibly underestimated. Along spike, vaccine-associated CD4 TCRs were found throughout, with dominance at 160-218 and 743-854. Spike-specific TCR repertoires showed rising breadth and depth after two AZD1222 doses.

The table lists this clone with a few counts. Its antigen is undetermined. Data came from immunoSEQ multiplex PCR; TCRdb stores just in-frame clones and leaves some out. The repertoire includes fewer than 100,000 clones, approximately 85% of them detected once, and 13% sits in the top ten. J gave up 0 bases and V 3 bases, and 8 bases lay outside the gene matches. The V gene's germline CDR1 is LNHDA and CDR2 SQIVND (reference sequence). The CDR3 runs 17 residues. This TCR derives from an adult in good health. Sequenced here: peripheral blood, sampled on day 0 of AZD1222 vaccination. The chain links TRBV19 to TRBJ1-5; 7 bases map to TRBD1. CDR3: CASSMGPGQDSNQPQHF. The CDR3 region has the DNA TGTGCCAGTAGTATGGGCCCAGGACAGGATAGCAATCAGCCCCAGCATTTT.